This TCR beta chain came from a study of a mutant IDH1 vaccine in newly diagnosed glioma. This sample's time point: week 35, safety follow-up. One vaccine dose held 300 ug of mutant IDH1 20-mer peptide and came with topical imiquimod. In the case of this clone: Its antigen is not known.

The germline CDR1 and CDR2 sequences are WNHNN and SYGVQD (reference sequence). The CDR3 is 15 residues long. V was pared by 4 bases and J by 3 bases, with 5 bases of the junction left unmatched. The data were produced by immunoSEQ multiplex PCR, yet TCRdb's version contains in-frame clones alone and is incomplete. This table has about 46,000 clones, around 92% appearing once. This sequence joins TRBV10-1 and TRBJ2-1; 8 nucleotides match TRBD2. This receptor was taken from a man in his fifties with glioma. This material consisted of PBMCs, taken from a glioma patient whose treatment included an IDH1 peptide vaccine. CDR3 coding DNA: TGCGCCAGCAGTGCGACAGCGGGAGACTACAATGAGCAGTTCTTC. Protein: CASSATAGDYNEQFF.